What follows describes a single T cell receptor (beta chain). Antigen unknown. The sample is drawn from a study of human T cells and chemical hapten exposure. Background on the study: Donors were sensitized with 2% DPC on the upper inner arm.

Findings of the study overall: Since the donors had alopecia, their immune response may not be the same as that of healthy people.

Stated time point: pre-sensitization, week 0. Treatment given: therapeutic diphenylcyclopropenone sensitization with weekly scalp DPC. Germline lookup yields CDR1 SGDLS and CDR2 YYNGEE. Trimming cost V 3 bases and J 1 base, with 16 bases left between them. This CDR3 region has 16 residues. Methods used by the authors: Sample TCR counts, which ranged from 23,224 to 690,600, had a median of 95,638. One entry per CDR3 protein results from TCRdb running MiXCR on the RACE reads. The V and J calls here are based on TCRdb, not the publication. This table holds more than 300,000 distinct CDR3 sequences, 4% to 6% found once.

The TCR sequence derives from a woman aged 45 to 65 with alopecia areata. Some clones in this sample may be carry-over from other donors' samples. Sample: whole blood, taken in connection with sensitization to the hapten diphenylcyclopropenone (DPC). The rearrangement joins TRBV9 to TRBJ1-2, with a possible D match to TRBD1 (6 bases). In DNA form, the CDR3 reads TGTGCCAGCAGCGATATGACAGGAGATCTTAACTATGGCTACACCTTC. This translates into CASSDMTGDLNYGYTF.